This T cell receptor (beta chain) derives from a study of blood T cell repertoires in COVID-19. Study summary: Sites across the United States, Italy and Spain contributed samples from acute and convalescent COVID-19. In each case, the material was cDNA or gDNA derived from T cells, B-cell-depleted T cells, or PBMCs.

The ends were cut back, 0 bases at V and 10 bases at J, with 14 bases in the middle. Germline values: CDR1 SGDLS, CDR2 YYNGEE. There are 15 residues in the CDR3. Original data processing: Amplifying reference gene primers gave estimates of nucleated cell counts. Clones were read by immunoSEQ multiplex PCR, and TCRdb kept only the in-frame ones, dropping some. V and J calls and clone size are those listed in that table; D and trimming were worked out from the DNA. The top ten hold 6% to 7% of the sample, which has 60,000 to 95,000 clones, 80% to 90% seen once. This clone was observed a handful of times.

This receptor was identified in a woman in her 50s with acute or convalescent COVID-19. Sequencing was performed on peripheral blood. The chain has TRBV9 and TRBJ1-6; D ambiguous. The CDR3 region is CASSVGVSRLSPLHF. The CDR3 DNA reads as TGTGCCAGCAGCGTAGGCGTATCCCGGTTGTCACCCCTCCACTTT.